One TCR beta chain is described in this entry. As handled by the study authors: Estimates of nucleated cell counts were drawn from the amplification of reference gene primers. Some clones are missing from TCRdb's copy, which holds only in-frame ones; the method was immunoSEQ multiplex PCR. V, J and clone size were drawn from that table, and D and trimming were deduced from the DNA. Of tens of thousands of clones in the sample, more than 75% were seen once. These data originate in a study of blood T cell repertoires in COVID-19. Study context: The United States, Italy and Spain provided the acute and convalescent COVID-19 samples. The analysed material was cDNA or gDNA that came from T cells, B-cell-depleted T cells, or PBMCs.

V was cut by 3 bases and J by 5 bases, with 10 bases left in between. CDR3 length: 13 amino acids. Germline assignment: CDR1 SGHVS and CDR2 FQNEAQ. The rearrangement links TRBV7-8 to TRBJ2-5, with a tentative D call TRBD2 (5 bases). The receptor comes from a human donor with active COVID-19. The donor label of this sample is uncertain. The sequenced material came from peripheral blood. The CDR3 region has the DNA TGTGCCAGCAGCTTGGGAGCGGTGGAGACCCAGTACTTC. Residues: CASSLGAVETQYF.